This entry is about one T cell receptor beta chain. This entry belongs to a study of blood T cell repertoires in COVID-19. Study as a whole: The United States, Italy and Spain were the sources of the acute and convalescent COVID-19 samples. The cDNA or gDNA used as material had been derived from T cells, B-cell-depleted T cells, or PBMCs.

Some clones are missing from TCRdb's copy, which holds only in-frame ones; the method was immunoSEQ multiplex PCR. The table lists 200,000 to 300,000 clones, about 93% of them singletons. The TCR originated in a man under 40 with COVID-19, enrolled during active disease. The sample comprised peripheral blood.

The CDR3 spells CSASTRGTAAYEQYF. CDR3 sequence (DNA): TGCAGTGCTAGTACACGGGGGACCGCGGCCTACGAGCAGTACTTC. The chain joins TRBV20-1 to TRBJ2-7, with D tentatively TRBD2 (6 bases). Germline V lookup: CDR1 DFQATT, CDR2 SNEGSKA (reference sequence). The CDR3 runs 15 residues. The ends were cut back, 3 bases at V and 2 bases at J, with 17 bases in the middle.